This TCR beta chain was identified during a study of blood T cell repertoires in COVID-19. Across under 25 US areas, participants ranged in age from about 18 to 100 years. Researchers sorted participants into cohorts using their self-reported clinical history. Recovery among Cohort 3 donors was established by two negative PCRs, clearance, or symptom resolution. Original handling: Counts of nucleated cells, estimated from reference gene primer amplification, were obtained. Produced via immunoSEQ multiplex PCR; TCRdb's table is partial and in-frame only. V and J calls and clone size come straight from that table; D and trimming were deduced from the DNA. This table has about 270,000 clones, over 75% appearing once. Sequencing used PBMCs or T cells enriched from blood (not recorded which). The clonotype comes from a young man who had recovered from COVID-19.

CDR3 amino acids: CASRIQEGVTEAFF. The CDR3, as DNA: TGTGCCAGCAGGATACAAGAGGGTGTGACTGAAGCTTTCTTT. The V gene is TRBV7-9, the J gene TRBJ1-1, with D unclear. The CDR3 sequence is 14 residues long. Germline V gene sequence: CDR1 SEHNR, CDR2 FQNEAQ (reference sequence). Trimming stripped 6 bases from V and 5 bases from J, with 16 bases between.